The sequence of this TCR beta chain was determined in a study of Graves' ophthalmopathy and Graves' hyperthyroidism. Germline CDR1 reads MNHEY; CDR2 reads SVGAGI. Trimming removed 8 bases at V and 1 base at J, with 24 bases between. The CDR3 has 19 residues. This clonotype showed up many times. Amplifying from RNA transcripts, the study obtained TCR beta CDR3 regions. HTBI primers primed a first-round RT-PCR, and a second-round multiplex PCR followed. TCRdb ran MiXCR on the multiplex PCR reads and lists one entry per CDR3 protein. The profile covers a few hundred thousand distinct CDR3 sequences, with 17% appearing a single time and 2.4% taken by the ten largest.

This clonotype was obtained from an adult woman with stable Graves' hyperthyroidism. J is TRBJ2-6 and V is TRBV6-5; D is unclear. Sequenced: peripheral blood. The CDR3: CASASWSLKSLSGANVLTF. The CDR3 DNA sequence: TGTGCCAGCGCGTCTTGGAGCTTAAAGTCTCTGTCTGGGGCCAACGTCCTGACTTTC.